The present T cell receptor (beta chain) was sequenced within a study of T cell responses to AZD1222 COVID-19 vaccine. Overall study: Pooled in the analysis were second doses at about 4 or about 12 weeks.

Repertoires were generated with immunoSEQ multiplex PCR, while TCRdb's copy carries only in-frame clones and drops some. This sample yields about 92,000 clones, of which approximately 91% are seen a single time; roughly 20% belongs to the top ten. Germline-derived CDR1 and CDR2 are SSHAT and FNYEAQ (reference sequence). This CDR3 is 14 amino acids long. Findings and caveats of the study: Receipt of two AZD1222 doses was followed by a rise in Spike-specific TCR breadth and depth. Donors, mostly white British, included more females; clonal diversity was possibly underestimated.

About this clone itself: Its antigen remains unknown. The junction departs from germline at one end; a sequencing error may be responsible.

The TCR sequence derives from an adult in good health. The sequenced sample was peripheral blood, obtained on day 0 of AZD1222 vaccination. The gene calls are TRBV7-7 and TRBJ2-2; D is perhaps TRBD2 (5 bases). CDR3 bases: TGTGCTAGCAGCTTGCGGGCACTGGGTGGGGAGCTGTTTTTT. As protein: CASSLRALGGELFF.